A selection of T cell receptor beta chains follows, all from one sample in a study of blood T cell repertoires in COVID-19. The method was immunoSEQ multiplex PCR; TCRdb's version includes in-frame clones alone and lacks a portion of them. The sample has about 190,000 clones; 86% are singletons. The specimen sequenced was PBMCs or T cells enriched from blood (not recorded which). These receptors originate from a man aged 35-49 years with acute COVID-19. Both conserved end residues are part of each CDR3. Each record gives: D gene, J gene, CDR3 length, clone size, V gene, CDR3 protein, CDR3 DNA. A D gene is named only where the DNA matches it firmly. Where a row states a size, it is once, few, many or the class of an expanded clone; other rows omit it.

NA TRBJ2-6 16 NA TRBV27 CATYPTGPAGANVLTF TGTGCCACGTACCCCACAGGGCCAGCTGGGGCCAACGTCCTGACTTTC
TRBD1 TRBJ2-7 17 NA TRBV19 CASSINVDRGVPYEQYF TGTGCCAGTAGTATTAACGTGGACAGGGGCGTCCCCTACGAGCAGTACTTC
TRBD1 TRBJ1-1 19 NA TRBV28 CASIASPSTGKEGFTEAFF TGTGCCAGCATCGCCAGCCCCTCGACAGGGAAGGAGGGGTTCACTGAAGCTTTCTTT
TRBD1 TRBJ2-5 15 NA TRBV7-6 CASSLEGTGAGTQYF TGTGCCAGCAGCTTAGAAGGGACAGGGGCAGGGACCCAGTACTTC
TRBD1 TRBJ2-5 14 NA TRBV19 CASSQTGQKETQYF TGTGCCAGTAGCCAAACGGGACAGAAAGAGACCCAGTACTTC
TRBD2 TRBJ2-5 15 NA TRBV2 CASRRDSGERETQYF TGTGCCAGCAGGCGGGATAGCGGGGAACGCGAGACCCAGTACTTC
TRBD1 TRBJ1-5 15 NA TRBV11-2 CASSKYTGANQPQHF TGTGCCAGCAGTAAATATACAGGGGCCAATCAGCCCCAGCATTTT
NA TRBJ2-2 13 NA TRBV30 CAWSGSVTGELFF TGTGCCTGGAGTGGCTCGGTCACCGGGGAGCTGTTTTTT
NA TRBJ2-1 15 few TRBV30 CAWSLSGGTVREQFF TGTGCCTGGAGTCTGTCGGGAGGGACAGTACGGGAGCAGTTCTTC
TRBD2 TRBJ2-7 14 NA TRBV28 CASARGGKVYEQYF TGTGCCAGCGCCCGGGGGGGGAAGGTCTACGAGCAGTACTTC
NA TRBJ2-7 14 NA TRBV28 CASSYSTGVSEQYF TGTGCCAGCAGTTATAGTACAGGAGTAAGCGAGCAGTACTTC
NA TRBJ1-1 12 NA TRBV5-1 CASSYDGGPAFF TGCGCCAGCAGCTATGACGGGGGTCCAGCTTTCTTT
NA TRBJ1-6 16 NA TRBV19 CASSTSRTSYNSPLHF TGTGCCAGTAGTACGTCACGGACAAGCTATAATTCACCCCTCCACTTT
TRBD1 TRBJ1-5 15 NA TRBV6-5 CASSYSGGENQPQHF TGTGCCAGCAGTTACTCAGGGGGCGAAAATCAGCCCCAGCATTTT
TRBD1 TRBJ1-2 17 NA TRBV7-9 CASSSRDRGRTPYGYTF TGTGCCAGCAGCTCCCGGGACAGGGGGCGTACTCCCTATGGCTACACCTTC
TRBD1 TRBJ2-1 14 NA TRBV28 CASIRDRDYNEQFF TGTGCCAGCATCCGTGACAGGGACTACAATGAGCAGTTCTTC
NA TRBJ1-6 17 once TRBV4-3 CASSQDGQNSYNSPLHF TGCGCCAGCAGCCAAGATGGTCAGAACTCCTATAATTCACCCCTCCACTTT
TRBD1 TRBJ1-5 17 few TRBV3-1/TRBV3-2 CASSQALRTGLRQPQHF TGTGCCAGCAGCCAAGCCCTTAGGACAGGTCTTCGTCAGCCCCAGCATTTT
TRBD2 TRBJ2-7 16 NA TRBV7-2 CASSAPHIAGEYEQYF TGTGCCAGCAGCGCGCCCCACATAGCGGGAGAATACGAGCAGTACTTC
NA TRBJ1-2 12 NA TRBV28 CASTSDRYGYTF TGTGCCAGCACCTCGGACAGATATGGCTACACCTTC
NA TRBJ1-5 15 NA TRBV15 CATSRDSTGAQPQHF TGTGCCACCAGCAGAGATTCGACAGGCGCTCAGCCCCAGCATTTT
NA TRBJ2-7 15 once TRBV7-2 CASSLAQATFYEQYF TGTGCCAGCAGCTTAGCGCAGGCTACCTTCTACGAGCAGTACTTC
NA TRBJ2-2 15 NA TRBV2 CASSAGELVTGELFF TGTGCCAGCAGCGCAGGGGAGTTGGTCACCGGGGAGCTGTTTTTT
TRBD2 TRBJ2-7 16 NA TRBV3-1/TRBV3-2 CASSPNPLAGGGEQYF TGTGCCAGCAGCCCCAACCCCCTAGCGGGAGGGGGCGAGCAGTACTTC
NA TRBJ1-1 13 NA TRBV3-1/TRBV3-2 CASGWAGNTEAFF TGTGCCAGCGGCTGGGCAGGGAACACTGAAGCTTTCTTT
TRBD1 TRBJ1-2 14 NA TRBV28 CASSPGQGGYGYTF TGTGCCAGCAGTCCCGGACAGGGTGGCTATGGCTACACCTTC
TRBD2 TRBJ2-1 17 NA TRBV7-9 CASSHSLAGVVYNEQFF TGTGCCAGCAGCCACTCTTTAGCGGGAGTAGTTTACAATGAGCAGTTCTTC
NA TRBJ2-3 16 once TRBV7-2 CASSFRGGRSTDTQYF TGTGCCAGCAGCTTCCGAGGGGGTCGCAGCACAGATACGCAGTATTTT
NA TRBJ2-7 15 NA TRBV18 CASSAVVAAFYEQYF TGTGCCAGCTCAGCCGTAGTTGCGGCTTTCTACGAGCAGTACTTC
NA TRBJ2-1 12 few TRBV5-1 CASSGESNEQFF TGCGCCAGCAGCGGAGAGAGCAATGAGCAGTTCTTC
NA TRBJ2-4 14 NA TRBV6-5 CASWASIAKNIQYF TGTGCCAGTTGGGCCTCCATAGCCAAAAACATTCAGTACTTC
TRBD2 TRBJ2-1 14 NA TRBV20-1 CSASRSGTLGEQFF TGCAGTGCTAGTCGCAGCGGGACCCTCGGTGAGCAGTTCTTC
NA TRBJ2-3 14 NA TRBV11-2 CASSESTVGDTQYF TGTGCCAGCAGCGAATCTACCGTTGGAGATACGCAGTATTTT
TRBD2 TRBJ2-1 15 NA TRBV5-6 CASSPLAGVDNEQFF TGTGCCAGCAGCCCTCTAGCGGGAGTCGACAATGAGCAGTTCTTC
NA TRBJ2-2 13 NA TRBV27 CASNQGRTGELFF TGTGCCAGCAATCAGGGTCGGACCGGGGAGCTGTTTTTT
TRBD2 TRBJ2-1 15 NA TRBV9 CASSGGLAGRSEQFF TGTGCCAGCAGCGGAGGACTAGCGGGACGGTCTGAGCAGTTCTTC
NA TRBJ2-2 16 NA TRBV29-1 CSVEVLEGTGTGELFF TGCAGCGTTGAAGTACTGGAGGGCACTGGCACCGGGGAGCTGTTTTTT
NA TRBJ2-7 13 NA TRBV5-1 CASSGKGDYEQYF TGCGCCAGCAGCGGAAAGGGAGACTACGAGCAGTACTTC
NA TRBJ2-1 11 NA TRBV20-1 CSARERNEQFF TGCAGTGCGAGGGAGAGGAATGAGCAGTTCTTC
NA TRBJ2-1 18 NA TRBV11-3 CASSQSLLPGLYYNEQFF TGTGCCAGCAGCCAATCCCTTCTCCCGGGACTCTACTACAATGAGCAGTTCTTC
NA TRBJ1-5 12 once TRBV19 CASSIGRAPEHF TGTGCCAGTAGTATCGGGAGGGCCCCGGAGCATTTT
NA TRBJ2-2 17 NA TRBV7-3 CASSLGGGGLSTGELFF TGTGCCAGCAGCTTAGGGGGCGGAGGCCTCAGCACCGGGGAGCTGTTTTTT
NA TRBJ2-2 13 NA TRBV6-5 CASSTTPTGELFF TGTGCCAGCAGTACTACCCCGACCGGGGAGCTGTTTTTT
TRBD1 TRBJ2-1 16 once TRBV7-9 CASSRDRVSVRNEQFF TGTGCCAGCAGCAGAGACAGGGTATCAGTAAGGAATGAGCAGTTCTTC
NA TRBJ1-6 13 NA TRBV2 CASSGAGVSPLHF TGTGCCAGCAGTGGGGCAGGGGTTTCACCCCTCCACTTT
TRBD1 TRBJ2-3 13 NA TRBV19 CASTVTGSNTQYF TGTGCCAGTACCGTGACAGGGTCGAATACGCAGTATTTT
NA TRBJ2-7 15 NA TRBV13 CASSLGSWSSYEQYF TGTGCCAGCAGCCTCGGATCCTGGAGCTCCTACGAGCAGTACTTC
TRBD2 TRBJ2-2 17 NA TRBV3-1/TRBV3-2 CASSPFSGRPRAGELFF TGTGCCAGCAGCCCATTTAGCGGGAGGCCCAGAGCCGGGGAGCTGTTTTTT
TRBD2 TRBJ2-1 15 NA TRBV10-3 CAISESREGYNEQFF TGTGCCATCAGTGAGTCACGGGAGGGTTACAATGAGCAGTTCTTC
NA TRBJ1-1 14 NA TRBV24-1 CATSDSRVPTEAFF TGTGCCACCAGTGATTCTCGGGTCCCCACTGAAGCTTTCTTT
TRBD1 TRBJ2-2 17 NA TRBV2 CASSESWTGSSTGELFF TGTGCCAGCAGTGAATCCTGGACAGGGAGCTCCACCGGGGAGCTGTTTTTT
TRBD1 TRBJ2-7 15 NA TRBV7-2 CASSLAPGTGYEQYF TGTGCCAGCAGCTTAGCTCCCGGGACAGGCTACGAGCAGTACTTC
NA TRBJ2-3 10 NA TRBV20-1 CTPGTDTQYF TGCACCCCTGGCACAGATACGCAGTATTTT
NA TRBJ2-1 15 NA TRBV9 CASSVAGLGYNEQFF TGTGCCAGCAGCGTAGCAGGCCTCGGATACAATGAGCAGTTCTTC
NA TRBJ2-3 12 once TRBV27 CASSSPTDTQYF TGTGCCAGCAGTTCCCCAACAGATACGCAGTATTTT